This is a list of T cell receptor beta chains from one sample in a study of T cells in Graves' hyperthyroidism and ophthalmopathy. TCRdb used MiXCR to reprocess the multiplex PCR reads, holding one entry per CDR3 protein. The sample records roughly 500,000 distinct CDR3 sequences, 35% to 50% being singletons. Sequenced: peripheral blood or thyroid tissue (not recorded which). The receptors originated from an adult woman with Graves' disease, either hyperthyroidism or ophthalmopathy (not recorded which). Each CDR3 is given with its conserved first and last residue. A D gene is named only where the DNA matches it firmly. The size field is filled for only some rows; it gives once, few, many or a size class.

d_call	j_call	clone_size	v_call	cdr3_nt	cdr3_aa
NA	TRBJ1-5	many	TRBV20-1	TGCAGTGCTAGATTTCCCCGTAGCAATCAGCCCCAGCATTTT	CSARFPRSNQPQHF
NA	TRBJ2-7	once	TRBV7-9	TGTGCCAGCAGTAGAGTGTGGGTTAGGGACGAGCAGTACTTC	CASSRVWVRDEQYF
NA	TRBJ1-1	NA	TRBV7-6	TGTGCCAGCAGCCCCATGACAACCTACACTGAAGCTTTCTTT	CASSPMTTYTEAFF
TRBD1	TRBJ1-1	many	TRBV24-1	TGTGCCACCAGTGATTCCAGGACAGGGCACACTGAAGCTTTCTTT	CATSDSRTGHTEAFF
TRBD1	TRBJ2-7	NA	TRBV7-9	TGTGCCAGCAGCCGGGCGGGTCTGGGACAGAGCTACGAGCAGTACTTC	CASSRAGLGQSYEQYF
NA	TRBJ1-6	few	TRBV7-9	TGTGCCAGCACAGCCAGGGGAAGCGATAATTCACCCCTCCACTTT	CASTARGSDNSPLHF
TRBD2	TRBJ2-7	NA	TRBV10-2	TGCGCCAGCAGTTACTCTCCCGGGACTAGAGCAGTGTGGGAGCAGTACTTC	CASSYSPGTRAVWEQYF
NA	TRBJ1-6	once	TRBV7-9	TGTGCCAGCAGCTTAGTAGGCGCCGGGGGCAATTCACCCCTCCACTTT	CASSLVGAGGNSPLHF
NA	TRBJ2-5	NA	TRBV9	TGCGCCAGCAGCCCGAAGGATCAAGAGACCCAGTACTTC	CASSPKDQETQYF
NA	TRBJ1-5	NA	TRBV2	TGTGCCAGCAGTGACAGGGTGAGGGGTCAGCCCCAGCATTTT	CASSDRVRGQPQHF
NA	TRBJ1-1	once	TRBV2	TGTGCCAGCAGTGCTAGTGAGGGATACACTGAAGCTTTCTTT	CASSASEGYTEAFF
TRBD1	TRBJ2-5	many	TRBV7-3	TGTGCCAGCAGCAAGTGGGGACAGGGGATACAAGAGACCCAGTACTTC	CASSKWGQGIQETQYF
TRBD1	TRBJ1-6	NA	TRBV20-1	TGCAGTGCTAGAGAGGGGGCAGGGGGTTCACCCCTCCACTTT	CSAREGAGGSPLHF
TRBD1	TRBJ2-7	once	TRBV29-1	TGCAGCCGACAGGGCTCCTACGAGCAGTACTTC	CSRQGSYEQYF
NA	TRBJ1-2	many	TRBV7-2	TGTGCCAGCAGCTTAGCTTGGGAATTAACGGCTAGTGGCTACACCTTC	CASSLAWELTASGYTF
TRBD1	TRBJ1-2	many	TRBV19	TGTGCCAGTAGTCGGGACAGCCTCTATGGCTACACCTTC	CASSRDSLYGYTF
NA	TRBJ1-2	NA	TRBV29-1	TGCAGCGCCACACACTCTAACTATGGCTACACCTTC	CSATHSNYGYTF
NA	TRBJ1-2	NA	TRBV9	TGTGCCAGCAGCGTAGGATCAGATGGTGGCTACACCTTC	CASSVGSDGGYTF
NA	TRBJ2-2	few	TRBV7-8	TGTGCCAGCAGGGAGCTTAGGACCGGGGAGCTGTTTTTT	CASRELRTGELFF
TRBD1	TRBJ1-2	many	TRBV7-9	TGTGCCAGCATCTGCCTTGCAGGGACAGTAAACTATGGCTACACCTTC	CASICLAGTVNYGYTF
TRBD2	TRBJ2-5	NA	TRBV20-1	TGCAGTGCTGCACTAGCGGGAGATGTACGGGAGACCCAGTACTTC	CSAALAGDVRETQYF
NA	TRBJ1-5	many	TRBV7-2	TGTGCCAGCAGCTTAGGACCAACAGGAGTTGGACAGCCCCAGCATTTT	CASSLGPTGVGQPQHF
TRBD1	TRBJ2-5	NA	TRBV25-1	TGTGCCAGCAGTGAATTCGACAGGGTGATTCGGGAGACCCAGTACTTC	CASSEFDRVIRETQYF
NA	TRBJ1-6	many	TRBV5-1	TGCGCCAGCAGCTTGGCAGGGTGGAATTCACCCCTCCACTTT	CASSLAGWNSPLHF
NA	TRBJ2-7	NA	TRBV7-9	TGTGCCAGCAGCTTTGGGGACATCCTACTCGGCGAGCAGTACTTC	CASSFGDILLGEQYF
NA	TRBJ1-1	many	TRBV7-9	TGTGCCAGCACTGTGGAGACTGAAGCTTTCTTT	CASTVETEAFF
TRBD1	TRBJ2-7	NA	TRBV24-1	TGTGCCACCAGTGATCCCGGGACAGGAGCCTACGAGCAGTACTTC	CATSDPGTGAYEQYF
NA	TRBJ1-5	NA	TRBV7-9	TGTGCCAGCAGCTTTTCGTATAAAGATAATGAAAAACTGCTGGCACAGAGATATATCCAGCATTTT	CASSFSYKDNEKLLAQRYIQHF
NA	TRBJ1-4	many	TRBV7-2	TGTGCCAGCAGCCTACAGTACTCAACTAATGAAAAACTGTTTTTT	CASSLQYSTNEKLFF
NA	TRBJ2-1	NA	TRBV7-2	TGTGCCAGCAGCTTAATGCAGGGCAGCACTAATGAGCAGTTCTTC	CASSLMQGSTNEQFF
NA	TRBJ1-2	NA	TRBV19	TGTGCCAGTAGTTACAGGGATCTTTGGGCGGTGGATGGCTACACCTTC	CASSYRDLWAVDGYTF
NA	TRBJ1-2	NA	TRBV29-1	TGCAGCGTTGTTGGGGGTACTAACTATGGCTACACCTTC	CSVVGGTNYGYTF
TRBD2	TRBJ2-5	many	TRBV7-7	TGTGCTAGCAGCTTAGGTCTAGCGGGAGAATCTGAGACCCAGTACTTC	CASSLGLAGESETQYF
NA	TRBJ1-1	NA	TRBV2	TGTGCCAGCAGTGGTGGCGGGGGATGGACTGAAGCTTTCTTT	CASSGGGGWTEAFF
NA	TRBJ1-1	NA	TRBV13	TGTGCCAGCCGGGACCCTGGTTCTGAAGCTTTCTTT	CASRDPGSEAFF
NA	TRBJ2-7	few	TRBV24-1	TGTGCCACCAGTGCCGCGGACTCGAGCTCCTACGAGCAGTACTTC	CATSAADSSSYEQYF
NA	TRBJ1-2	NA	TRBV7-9	TGTGCCAGCAGCGCCTCGAGGGAGATGACCTATGGCTACACCTTC	CASSASREMTYGYTF
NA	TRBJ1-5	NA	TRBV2	TGTGCCAGCTTATCCATGGGCCCCAATCAGCCCCAGCATTTT	CASLSMGPNQPQHF
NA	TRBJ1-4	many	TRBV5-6	TGTGCCAGCAGAGACTACCATAATGAAAAACTGTTTTTT	CASRDYHNEKLFF
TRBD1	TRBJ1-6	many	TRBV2	TGTGCCAGCAGGTCCGATCAGGGGGCGTCCTATAATTCACCCCTCCACTTT	CASRSDQGASYNSPLHF